This T cell receptor (beta chain) was observed in a study of blood T cell repertoires in COVID-19. Seattle patient enrollment occurred during active infection, with longitudinal follow-up thereafter. Trimming stripped 8 bases from V and 5 bases from J, with 12 bases between. This CDR3 is 13 amino acids long. CDR1 is LNHDA and CDR2 is SQIVND in the germline V gene (reference sequence). In the authors' methods: Estimated nucleated cell counts came from reference gene primer amplification. The protocol was immunoSEQ multiplex PCR, while the TCRdb copy is restricted to in-frame clones and leaves out a portion. V and J calls and clone size are given by that table; D and trimming were obtained from the DNA. The table records 70,000 to 95,000 clones, roughly 90% of them present only once.

Sequencing was performed on peripheral blood. This receptor was taken from a man aged 50 or older with COVID-19, enrolled during active disease. The gene calls are TRBV19 and TRBJ1-4; tentative D call: TRBD1 (5 bases). CDR3 residues: CASWNRNNEKLFF. The DNA for the CDR3 is TGTGCCAGTTGGAACAGGAACAATGAAAAACTGTTTTTT.